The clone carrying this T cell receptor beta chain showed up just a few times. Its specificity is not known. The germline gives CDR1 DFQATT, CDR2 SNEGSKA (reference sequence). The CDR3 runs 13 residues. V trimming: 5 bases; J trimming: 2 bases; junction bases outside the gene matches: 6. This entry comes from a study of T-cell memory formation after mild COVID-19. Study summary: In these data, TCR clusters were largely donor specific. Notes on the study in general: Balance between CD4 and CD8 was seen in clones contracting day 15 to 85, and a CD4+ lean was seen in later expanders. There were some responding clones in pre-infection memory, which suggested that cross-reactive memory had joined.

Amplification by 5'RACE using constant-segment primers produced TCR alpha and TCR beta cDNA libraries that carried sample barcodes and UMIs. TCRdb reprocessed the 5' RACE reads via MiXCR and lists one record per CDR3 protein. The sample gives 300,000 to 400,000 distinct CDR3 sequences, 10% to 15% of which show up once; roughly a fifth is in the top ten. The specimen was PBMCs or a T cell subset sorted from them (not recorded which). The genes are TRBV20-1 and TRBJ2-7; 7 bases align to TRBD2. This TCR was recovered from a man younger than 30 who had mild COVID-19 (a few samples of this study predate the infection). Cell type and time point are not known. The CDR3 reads CSAERDVTYEQYF. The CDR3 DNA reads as TGCAGTGCTGAGCGGGACGTTACCTACGAGCAGTACTTC.